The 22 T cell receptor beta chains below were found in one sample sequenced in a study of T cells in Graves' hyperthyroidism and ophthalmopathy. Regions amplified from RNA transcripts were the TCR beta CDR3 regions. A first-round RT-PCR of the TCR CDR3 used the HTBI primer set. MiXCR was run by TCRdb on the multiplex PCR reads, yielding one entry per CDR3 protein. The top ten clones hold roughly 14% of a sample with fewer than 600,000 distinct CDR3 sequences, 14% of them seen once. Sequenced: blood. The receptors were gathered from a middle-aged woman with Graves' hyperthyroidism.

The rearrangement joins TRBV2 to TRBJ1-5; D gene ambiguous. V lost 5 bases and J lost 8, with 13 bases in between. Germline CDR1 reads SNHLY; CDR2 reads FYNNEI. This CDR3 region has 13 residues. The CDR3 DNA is TGTGCCAGCAGTCCCCAGTTTTCTGAGCCCCAGCATTTT. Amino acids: CASSPQFSEPQHF. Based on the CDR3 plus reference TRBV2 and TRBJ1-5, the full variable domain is EPEVTQTPSHQVTQMGQEVILRCVPISNHLYFYWYRQILGQKVEFLVSFYNNEISEKSEIFDDQFSVERPDGSNFTLKIRSTKLEDSAMYFCASSPQFSEPQHFGDGTRLSIL.

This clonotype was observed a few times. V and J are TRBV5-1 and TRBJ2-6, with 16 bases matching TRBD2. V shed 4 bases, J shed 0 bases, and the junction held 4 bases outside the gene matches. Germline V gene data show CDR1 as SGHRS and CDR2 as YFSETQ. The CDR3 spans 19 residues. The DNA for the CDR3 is TGCGCCAGCAGCGGGGGACTAGCGGGAGGGCCCTCTGGGGCCAACGTCCTGACTTTC. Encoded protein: CASSGGLAGGPSGANVLTF.

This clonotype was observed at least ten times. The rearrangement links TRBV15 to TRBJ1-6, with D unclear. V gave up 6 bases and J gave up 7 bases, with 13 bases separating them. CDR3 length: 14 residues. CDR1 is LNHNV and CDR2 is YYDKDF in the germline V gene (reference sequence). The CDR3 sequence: CATSGGLKNSPLHF. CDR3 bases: TGTGCCACCAGTGGAGGACTGAAAAATTCACCCCTCCACTTT.

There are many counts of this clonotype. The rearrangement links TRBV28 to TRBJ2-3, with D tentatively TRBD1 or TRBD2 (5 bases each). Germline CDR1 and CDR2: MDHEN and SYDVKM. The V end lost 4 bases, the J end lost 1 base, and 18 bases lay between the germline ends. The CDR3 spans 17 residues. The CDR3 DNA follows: TGTGCCAGCAGTTCGCGCGCCGGGGCTTACGGCACAGATACGCAGTATTTT. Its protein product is CASSSRAGAYGTDTQYF.

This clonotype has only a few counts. The CDR3 here is CATSRAGTTGELFF. The CDR3 DNA sequence: TGTGCCACCTCGAGAGCGGGAACCACCGGGGAGCTGTTTTTT. The chain couples TRBV24-1 to TRBJ2-2; the match to TRBD2 covers 7 bases. The germline gives CDR1 KGHDR, CDR2 SFDVKD. This CDR3 is built from 14 residues. Trimming cost V 9 bases and J 4 bases; bases outside gene matches: 7.

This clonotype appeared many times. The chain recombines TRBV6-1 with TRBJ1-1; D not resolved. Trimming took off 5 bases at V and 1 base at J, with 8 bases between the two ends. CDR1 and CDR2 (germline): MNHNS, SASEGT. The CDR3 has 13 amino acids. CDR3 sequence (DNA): TGTGCCAGCAGTTACGCGGAGAACACTGAAGCTTTCTTT. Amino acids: CASSYAENTEAFF.

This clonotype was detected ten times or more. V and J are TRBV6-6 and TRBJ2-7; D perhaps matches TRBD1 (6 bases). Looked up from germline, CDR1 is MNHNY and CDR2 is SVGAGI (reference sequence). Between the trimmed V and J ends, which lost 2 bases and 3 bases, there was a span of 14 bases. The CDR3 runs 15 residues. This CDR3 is CASSYRGTPHYEQYF. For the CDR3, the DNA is TGTGCCAGCAGTTACAGGGGGACCCCTCACTACGAGCAGTACTTC.

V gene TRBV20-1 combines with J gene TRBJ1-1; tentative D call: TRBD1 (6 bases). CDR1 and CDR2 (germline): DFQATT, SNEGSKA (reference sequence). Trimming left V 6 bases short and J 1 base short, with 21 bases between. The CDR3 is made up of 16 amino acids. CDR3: CSALGQRLDPNTEAFF. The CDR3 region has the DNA TGCAGTGCCCTTGGACAGCGCCTAGACCCGAACACTGAAGCTTTCTTT.

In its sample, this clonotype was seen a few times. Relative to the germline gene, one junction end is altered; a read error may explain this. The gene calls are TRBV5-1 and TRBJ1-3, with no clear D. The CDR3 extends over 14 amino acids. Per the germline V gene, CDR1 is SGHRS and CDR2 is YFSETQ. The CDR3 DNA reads TGCGCCAGCTCCGACTACATAGGTGGAAACGCCATATATTTT. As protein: CASSDYIGGNAIYF.

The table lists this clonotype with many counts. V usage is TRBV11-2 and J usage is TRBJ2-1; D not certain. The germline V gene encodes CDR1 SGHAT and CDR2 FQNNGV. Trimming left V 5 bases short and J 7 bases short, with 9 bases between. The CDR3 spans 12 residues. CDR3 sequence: CASSPIGNEQFF. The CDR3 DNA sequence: TGTGCCAGCAGCCCGATTGGGAATGAGCAGTTCTTC.

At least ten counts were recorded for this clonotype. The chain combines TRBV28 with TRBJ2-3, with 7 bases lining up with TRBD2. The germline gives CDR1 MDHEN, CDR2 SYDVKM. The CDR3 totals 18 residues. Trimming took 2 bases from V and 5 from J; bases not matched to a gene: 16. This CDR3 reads CASSLRLAVVELGDTQYF. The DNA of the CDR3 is TGTGCCAGCAGTTTAAGGCTAGCGGTAGTGGAGCTGGGAGATACGCAGTATTTT.

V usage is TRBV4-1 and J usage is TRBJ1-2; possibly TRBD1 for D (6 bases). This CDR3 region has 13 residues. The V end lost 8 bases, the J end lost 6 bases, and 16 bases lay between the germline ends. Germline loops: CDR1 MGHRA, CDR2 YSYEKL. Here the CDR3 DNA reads TGCGCCAGCGGTTTTGTACAGGGAGATGGCTACACCTTC. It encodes CASGFVQGDGYTF.

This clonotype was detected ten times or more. The CDR3 DNA reads as TGCGCCAGCAGCCGGGGCGGGGATAGCAATCAGCCCCAGCATTTT. As protein: CASSRGGDSNQPQHF. This sequence joins TRBV5-1 and TRBJ1-5; the D gene is possibly TRBD1 (5 bases). Germline V gene lookup returns CDR1 SGHRS and CDR2 YFSETQ. V was cut by 4 bases and J by 0 bases, with 11 bases left in between. The CDR3 is 15 residues long.

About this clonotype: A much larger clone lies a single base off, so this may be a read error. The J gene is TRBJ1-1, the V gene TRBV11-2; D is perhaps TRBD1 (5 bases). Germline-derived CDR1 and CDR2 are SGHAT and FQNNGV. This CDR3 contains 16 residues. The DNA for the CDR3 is TGTGCCAGCGGCTTAAATTACAGGCAGGAACGGGTGGAAGCTTTCTTT. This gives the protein CASGLNYRQERVEAFF.

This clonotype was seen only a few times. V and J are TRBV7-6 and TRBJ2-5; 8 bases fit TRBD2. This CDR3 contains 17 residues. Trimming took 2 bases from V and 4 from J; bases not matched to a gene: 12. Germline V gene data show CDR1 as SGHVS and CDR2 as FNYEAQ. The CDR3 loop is CASSLRSSGILGETQYF. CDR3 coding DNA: TGTGCCAGCAGCTTACGGAGTAGCGGGATCTTAGGAGAGACCCAGTACTTC.

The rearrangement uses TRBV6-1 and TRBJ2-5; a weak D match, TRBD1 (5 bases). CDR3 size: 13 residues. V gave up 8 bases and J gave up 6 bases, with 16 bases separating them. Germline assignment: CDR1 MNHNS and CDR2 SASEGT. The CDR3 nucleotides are TGTGCCAGCGCCGGACAAGGTGTGAAGACCCAGTACTTC. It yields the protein CASAGQGVKTQYF.

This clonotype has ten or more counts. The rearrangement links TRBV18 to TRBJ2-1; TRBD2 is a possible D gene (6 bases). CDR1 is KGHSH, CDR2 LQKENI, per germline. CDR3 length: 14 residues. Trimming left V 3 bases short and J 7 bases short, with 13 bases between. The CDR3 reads CASSPGTEGNEQFF. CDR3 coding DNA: TGTGCCAGCTCACCCGGGACTGAAGGGAATGAGCAGTTCTTC.

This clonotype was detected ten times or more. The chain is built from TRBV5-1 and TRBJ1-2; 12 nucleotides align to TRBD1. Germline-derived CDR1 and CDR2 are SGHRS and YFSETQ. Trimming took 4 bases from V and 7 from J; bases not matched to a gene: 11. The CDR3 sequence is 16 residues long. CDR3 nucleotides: TGCGCCAGCAGCGGGCATCCGGGACAGGGGGCTGGTGGCTACACCTTC. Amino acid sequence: CASSGHPGQGAGGYTF.

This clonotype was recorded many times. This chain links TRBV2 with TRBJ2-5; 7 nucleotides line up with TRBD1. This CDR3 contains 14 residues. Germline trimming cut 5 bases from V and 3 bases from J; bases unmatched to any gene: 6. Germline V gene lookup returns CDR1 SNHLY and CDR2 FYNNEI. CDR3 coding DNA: TGTGCCAGCAGTTTTATGACAGGGAAAGAGACCCAGTACTTC. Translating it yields CASSFMTGKETQYF.

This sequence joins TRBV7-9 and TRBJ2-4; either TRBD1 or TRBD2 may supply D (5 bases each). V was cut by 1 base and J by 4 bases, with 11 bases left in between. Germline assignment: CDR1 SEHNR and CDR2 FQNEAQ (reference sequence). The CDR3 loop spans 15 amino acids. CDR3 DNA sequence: TGTGCCAGCAGCTTAGAGTTGGGACGGAAAAACATTCAGTACTTC. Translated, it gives CASSLELGRKNIQYF.

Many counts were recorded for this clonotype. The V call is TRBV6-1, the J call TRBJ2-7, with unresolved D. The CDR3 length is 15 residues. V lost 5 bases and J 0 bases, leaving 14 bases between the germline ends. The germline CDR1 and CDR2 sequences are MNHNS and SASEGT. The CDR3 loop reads CASSYRRSTSYEQYF. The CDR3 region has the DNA TGTGCCAGCAGTTACCGCAGGTCCACCTCCTACGAGCAGTACTTC.

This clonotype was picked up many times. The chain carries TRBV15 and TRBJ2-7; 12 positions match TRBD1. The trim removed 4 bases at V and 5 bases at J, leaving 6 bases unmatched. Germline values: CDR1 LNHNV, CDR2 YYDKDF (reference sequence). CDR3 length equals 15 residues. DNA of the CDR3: TGTGCCACCAGCACTAAGGGACAGGGGGCCCACGAGCAGTACTTC. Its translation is CATSTKGQGAHEQYF.